The 4 T cell receptor beta chains presented below share a single source sample, sequenced in a study of shared clonotypes between healthy human individuals. The protocol was immunoSEQ multiplex PCR, while the TCRdb copy is restricted to in-frame clones and leaves out a portion. Here the sample spans some 2.4 million clones, 93% being singletons. Material: naive CD4+ T cells from PBMCs. Subset described: CD45RA+ positively selected. The source of these receptors is a man younger than 30 in good health. Some clones in this sample may be carry-over from other donors' samples.

The V call is TRBV6-1, the J call TRBJ1-4, with a weak D call TRBD1 (5 bases). Germline CDR1 and CDR2: MNHNS and SASEGT. V lost 0 bases and J 11 bases, leaving 16 bases between the germline ends. The CDR3 runs 15 residues. As DNA, the CDR3 is TGTGCCAGCAGTGAAGCGGGGCCCCCAGCCGGGAAACTGTTTTTT. Translation: CASSEAGPPAGKLFF.

CDR3 DNA: TGTGCCAGCAGTATTGAGGGAGCGGAGACTGAAGCTTTCTTT. Protein: CASSIEGAETEAFF. The V and J genes are TRBV28 and TRBJ1-1; D is unresolved. From germline, CDR1 is MDHEN and CDR2 SYDVKM. Trimming stripped 5 bases from V and 5 bases from J, with 15 bases between. The CDR3 spans 14 residues.

The V and J genes are TRBV19 and TRBJ2-7, with 8 bases that match TRBD2. The CDR3 is 16 residues long. Per germline, CDR1 LNHDA and CDR2 SQIVND (reference sequence). J was trimmed by 4 bases and V by 5 bases; bases with no gene match: 13. The CDR3: CASSVSAGVVWYEQYF. The CDR3 DNA follows: TGTGCCAGTAGTGTATCAGCGGGAGTGGTATGGTACGAGCAGTACTTC.

V is TRBV6-5 and J is TRBJ2-7, with D tentatively TRBD1 or TRBD2 (5 bases each). Trimming pared 2 bases from V and 4 bases from J, leaving 15 bases between. This CDR3 comprises 15 residues. CDR1 and CDR2 from the germline V gene are MNHEY and SVGAGI. In DNA, the CDR3 is TGTGCCAGCAGTTACAGGGACGTGGGCCTTTACGAGCAGTACTTC. Protein product: CASSYRDVGLYEQYF.